These 32 T cell receptor beta chains were all obtained from the same sample, sequenced in a study of blood T cell repertoires in COVID-19. The protocol was immunoSEQ multiplex PCR, while the TCRdb copy is restricted to in-frame clones and leaves out a portion. Of more than 200,000 clones listed, about 86% are singletons. Sequences were obtained from peripheral blood. These receptors were obtained from a man aged 45-65 years with active or convalescent COVID-19.

The genes are TRBV5-1 and TRBJ2-3, with a weak D call TRBD1 (6 bases). The CDR3 spans 14 residues. The V gene lost 2 bases and the J gene lost 2 bases, with 9 bases spanning the gap. Germline V gene sequence: CDR1 SGHRS, CDR2 YFSETQ. The CDR3 region has the DNA TGCGCCAGCAGCTTAGGACAGACCACAGATACGCAGTATTTT. This gives the protein CASSLGQTTDTQYF.

The CDR3: CASRLNEGYTF. CDR3 bases: TGTGCCAGCAGGCTCAACGAGGGCTACACCTTC. The J gene is TRBJ1-2, the V gene TRBV28, with no clear D. The CDR3 is 11 residues long. Germline V gene data show CDR1 as MDHEN and CDR2 as SYDVKM. V lost 6 bases and J 8 bases, leaving 10 bases between the germline ends.

The V call is TRBV7-2, the J call TRBJ1-4; D remains unclear. Germline V CDR1 and CDR2: SGHTA, FQGNSA. V lost 5 bases, J lost 7 bases, and 14 bases lay in between. The CDR3 runs 14 residues. The CDR3 nucleotides read TGTGCCAGCAGCGCCGGAACGGGTGGTGAAAAACTGTTTTTT. Translated, it gives CASSAGTGGEKLFF.

The chain combines TRBV2 with TRBJ1-6; D possibly corresponds to TRBD1 (6 bases). V was pared by 4 bases and J by 7 bases, with 11 bases between. CDR1 is SNHLY and CDR2 is FYNNEI in the germline V gene. The CDR3 is made up of 14 amino acids. The CDR3 DNA reads TGTGCCAGCAGTGTGGGACAAGGCAATTCACCCCTCCACTTT. Protein sequence: CASSVGQGNSPLHF.

The V gene is TRBV9, the J gene TRBJ2-1; D is possibly TRBD2 (6 bases). Germline-derived CDR1 and CDR2 are SGDLS and YYNGEE. The length of the CDR3 is 13 residues. Trimming cost V 6 bases and J 9 bases, with 16 bases left between them. CDR3 sequence: CASNFGLGGEQFF. CDR3 in DNA: TGTGCCAGCAACTTCGGGCTCGGGGGTGAGCAGTTCTTC. The full variable domain, completed using reference TRBV9 and TRBJ2-1, is DSGVTQTPKHLITATGQRVTLRCSPRSGDLSVYWYQQSLDQGLQFLIQYYNGEERAKGNILERFSAQQFPDLHSELNLSSLELGDSALYFCASNFGLGGEQFFGPGTRLTVL.

The CDR3 DNA sequence: TGTGCCAGCAGTAACAGGGGACAAAGCAATCAGCCCCAGCATTTT. It codes for CASSNRGQSNQPQHF. V and J are TRBV7-2 and TRBJ1-5, with TRBD1 matching 7 bases. The CDR3 runs 15 residues. The germline V gene has CDR1 SGHTA and CDR2 FQGNSA. With V trimmed by 6 bases and J by 1 base, 6 bases remained unmatched.

V gene TRBV28 combines with J gene TRBJ1-2, with 7 bases fitting TRBD1. The length of the CDR3 is 14 residues. CDR1 is MDHEN, CDR2 SYDVKM, per germline. After removal of 5 bases from V and 4 bases from J, the junction contained 7 bases not matched to a gene. The CDR3 loop is CASSLDRAGYGYTF. CDR3 bases: TGTGCCAGCAGTCTCGACAGGGCTGGCTATGGCTACACCTTC.

The V gene is TRBV5-1, the J gene TRBJ1-4; maybe TRBD1 (6 bases). Trimming cost V 4 bases and J 3 bases, with 16 bases left between them. Per the germline V gene, CDR1 is SGHRS and CDR2 is YFSETQ. This CDR3 has 16 residues. The CDR3 reads CASSPPLGAPNEKLFF. The CDR3 coding sequence is TGCGCCAGCAGCCCCCCCCTGGGGGCGCCTAATGAAAAACTGTTTTTT.

The gene calls are TRBV9 and TRBJ2-1; D gene uncertain. This CDR3 has 13 amino acids. Germline V gene lookup returns CDR1 SGDLS and CDR2 YYNGEE. Trimming cost V 0 bases and J 9 bases, with 10 bases left between them. The DNA of the CDR3 is TGTGCCAGCAGCGTAGAGGCCAGAGGTGAGCAGTTCTTC. This codes for CASSVEARGEQFF.

The gene calls are TRBV6-1 and TRBJ1-5; 9 bases map to TRBD1. The CDR3 spans 16 residues. Germline values: CDR1 MNHNS, CDR2 SASEGT. The junction had 4 bases not matched to a gene; V was cut back by 1 base and J by 3 bases. The DNA of the CDR3 is TGTGCCAGCAGTGAAGGACAGGGGGGGTTCAATCAGCCCCAGCATTTT. As protein: CASSEGQGGFNQPQHF.

CDR3 sequence reads: CASSLMAGTTDTQYF. Written as DNA, the CDR3 is TGTGCCAGCAGCTTAATGGCGGGGACCACAGATACGCAGTATTTT. The V and J genes are TRBV7-6 and TRBJ2-3; D possibly corresponds to TRBD2 (6 bases). Trimming removed 2 bases from V and 2 bases from J, with 11 bases in between. The CDR3 is 15 residues long. Germline V gene data show CDR1 as SGHVS and CDR2 as FNYEAQ.

The count of this clone is one. The rearrangement links TRBV3-1 (or the pseudogene TRBV3-2) to TRBJ1-3; 7 bases fit TRBD1. The CDR3 length is 15 residues. CDR1 and CDR2 (germline): LGHDT, YNNKEL (reference sequence). Trimming cost V 3 bases and J 4 bases; bases outside gene matches: 6. The CDR3 sequence is CASSQTGLSGNTIYF. CDR3 bases: TGTGCCAGCAGCCAGACAGGGTTGTCCGGAAACACCATATATTTT.

The CDR3 DNA follows: TGTGCCAGTAGTATATTGACAGGGCCCAATCAGCCCCAGCATTTT. Translated, it gives CASSILTGPNQPQHF. The chain links TRBV19 to TRBJ1-5, with TRBD1 identical over 7 bases. The V gene's germline CDR1 is LNHDA and CDR2 SQIVND (reference sequence). Unmatched junction bases numbered 4, after V lost 2 bases and J lost 3 bases. The CDR3 has 15 amino acids.

The chain joins TRBV5-8 to TRBJ2-3; D is possibly TRBD2 (5 bases). The length of the CDR3 is 14 residues. The germline V gene has CDR1 SGHTS and CDR2 YDEGEE. Trimming removed 0 bases at V and 2 bases at J, with 7 bases between. The CDR3 DNA reads as TGTGCCAGCAGCTTGGGAGGGAACACAGATACGCAGTATTTT. Translating it yields CASSLGGNTDTQYF.

This clone was recorded only once. The chain links TRBV19 to TRBJ1-1; 9 bases are a match to TRBD1. CDR3 length: 14 amino acids. Germline-derived CDR1 and CDR2 are LNHDA and SQIVND (reference sequence). Trimming took 6 bases from V and 3 from J; bases not matched to a gene: 5. The CDR3 sequence: CASRHRDRDTEAFF. Here the CDR3 DNA reads TGTGCCAGTAGACACCGGGACAGGGACACTGAAGCTTTCTTT.

The chain has TRBV5-4 and TRBJ2-2; D perhaps matches TRBD1 (6 bases). CDR3 length equals 16 residues. Deletions cut 4 bases from V and 7 bases from J, with 20 bases between. Germline loops: CDR1 SGHNT, CDR2 YYREEE (reference sequence). The DNA for the CDR3 is TGTGCCAGCAGCCCGACAAACAGGGCGGAGAGCGGGGAGCTGTTTTTT. The encoded protein is CASSPTNRAESGELFF.

The genes are TRBV2 and TRBJ1-1; 9 positions agree with TRBD1. Looked up from germline, CDR1 is SNHLY and CDR2 is FYNNEI. V shed 8 bases, J shed 0 bases, and the junction held 7 bases outside the gene matches. The CDR3 runs to 15 residues. The CDR3 coding sequence is TGTGCCAGCCACAAAACAGGGGGCATGAACACTGAAGCTTTCTTT. It specifies CASHKTGGMNTEAFF.

This clone was picked up many times. The rearrangement uses TRBV9 and TRBJ1-3, with 11 positions matching TRBD1. This CDR3 has 17 residues. Looked up from germline, CDR1 is SGDLS and CDR2 is YYNGEE. The V gene end was trimmed by 0 bases and the J gene end by 3 bases; junction bases not matched to a gene: 5. CDR3 in DNA: TGTGCCAGCAGCGTAGCAAAGGACAGGGGGCTTGGAAACACCATATATTTT. Translated, it gives CASSVAKDRGLGNTIYF.

The chain couples TRBV7-2 to TRBJ1-1; TRBD1 matches 10 bases. J was trimmed by 3 bases and V by 4 bases; bases with no gene match: 2. The CDR3 has 14 amino acids. CDR1 is SGHTA, CDR2 FQGNSA, per germline. CDR3 DNA: TGTGCCAGCAGCTGGACAGGGGGGGACACTGAAGCTTTCTTT. Protein sequence: CASSWTGGDTEAFF.

The J gene is TRBJ1-3, the V gene TRBV6-2 or TRBV6-3, with D possibly TRBD1 on 5 matching bases. This CDR3 contains 15 residues. Deletions cut 0 bases from V and 0 bases from J, with 6 bases between. Germline values: CDR1 MNHEY, CDR2 SVGEGT. CDR3 nucleotides: TGTGCCAGCAGTTACTCGGGGCTCTCTGGAAACACCATATATTTT. Translation gives CASSYSGLSGNTIYF.

The table lists this clone with a few counts. The chain couples TRBV14 to TRBJ1-1; TRBD1 is a possible D gene (5 bases). Germline-derived CDR1 and CDR2 are SGHDN and FVKESK. The CDR3 extends over 14 amino acids. V was pared by 6 bases and J by 3 bases, with 14 bases between. CDR3 protein: CASSPMTRDTEAFF. In nucleotides, the CDR3 is TGTGCCAGCAGTCCAATGACCAGGGACACTGAAGCTTTCTTT.

This clone was recorded only once. The CDR3 DNA sequence: TGTGCCAGCAGCTTGGGAGGCGGGTCACAGCCCCAGCATTTT. This codes for CASSLGGGSQPQHF. The chain uses TRBV5-4 and TRBJ1-5, with unresolved D. Trimming removed 0 bases from V and 7 bases from J, with 11 bases in between. The CDR3 runs to 14 residues. CDR1 is SGHNT, CDR2 YYREEE, per germline (reference sequence).

CDR3 residues: CASSLPTGTDTQYF. The CDR3 nucleotides are TGTGCCAGCAGCTTACCCACAGGGACAGATACGCAGTATTTT. This rearrangement joins TRBV7-9 to TRBJ2-3, with a weak D call TRBD1 (6 bases). Trimming cost V 2 bases and J 3 bases, with 9 bases left between them. The V gene's germline CDR1 is SEHNR and CDR2 FQNEAQ (reference sequence). The CDR3 length is 14 residues.

V usage is TRBV7-2 and J usage is TRBJ2-1, with 8 bases that match TRBD1. Germline CDR1 reads SGHTA; CDR2 reads FQGNSA. With 5 bases clipped from V and 1 base from J, the junction kept 7 bases outside the gene matches. The CDR3 extends over 16 amino acids. CDR3 in amino acids: CASSEQGGRSYNEQFF. DNA of the CDR3: TGTGCCAGCAGCGAACAGGGGGGCCGGTCCTACAATGAGCAGTTCTTC.

V gene TRBV7-7 combines with J gene TRBJ2-5; the match to TRBD2 covers 8 bases. The CDR3 spans 15 residues. V lost 4 bases to trimming and J lost 2 bases; unmatched junction nucleotides: 6. From germline, CDR1 is SSHAT and CDR2 FNYEAQ (reference sequence). The CDR3 region is CASSWGTRLQETQYF. For the CDR3, the DNA is TGTGCCAGCAGCTGGGGGACTAGACTACAAGAGACCCAGTACTTC. The variable domain in full, with the rest retrieved from reference TRBV7-7 and TRBJ2-5, is GAGVSQSPRYKVTKRGQDVTLRCDPISSHATLYWYQQALGQGPEFLTYFNYEAQPDKSGLPSDRFSAERPEGSISTLTIQRTEQRDSAMYRCASSWGTRLQETQYFGPGTRLLVL.

The chain combines TRBV19 with TRBJ1-2; perhaps TRBD1 as D (5 bases). The CDR3 length is 15 residues. Trimming left V 7 bases short and J 3 bases short, with 18 bases between. Germline CDR1 is LNHDA and CDR2 is SQIVND (reference sequence). CDR3 sequence (DNA): TGTGCCAGTATTTCCATGGGGGGAGACGACTATGGCTACACCTTC. Encoded protein: CASISMGGDDYGYTF.

The chain carries TRBV19 and TRBJ1-2; 12 bases fit TRBD1. The CDR3 has 16 residues. Trimming at V came to 3 bases and at J to 6 bases, leaving 8 bases not matched to a gene. Per germline, CDR1 LNHDA and CDR2 SQIVND (reference sequence). CDR3 sequence: CASSIAGTGGFDGYTF. The CDR3 nucleotides are TGTGCCAGTAGTATCGCCGGGACAGGGGGCTTTGATGGCTACACCTTC. Full variable domain (outside the CDR3, taken from reference TRBV19 and TRBJ1-2): DGGITQSPKYLFRKEGQNVTLSCEQNLNHDAMYWYRQDPGQGLRLIYYSQIVNDFQKGDIAEGYSVSREKKESFPLTVTSAQKNPTAFYLCASSIAGTGGFDGYTFGSGTRLTVV.

Regarding this clone: Other DNA sequences from this sample encode an identical CDR3 as well. The chain combines TRBV19 with TRBJ2-5; 8 positions agree with TRBD2. Looked up from germline, CDR1 is LNHDA and CDR2 is SQIVND (reference sequence). This CDR3 contains 14 residues. The V gene end was trimmed by 3 bases and the J gene end by 5 bases; junction bases not matched to a gene: 5. This chain's CDR3 is CASSIGGAQETQYF. The CDR3 DNA sequence: TGTGCCAGTAGTATCGGGGGGGCCCAGGAGACCCAGTACTTC.

This sequence joins TRBV16 and TRBJ1-2; D may be TRBD1 (5 bases). The CDR3 is made up of 15 amino acids. Trimming took off 1 base at V and 4 bases at J, with 13 bases between the two ends. Germline CDR1 is KGHSY and CDR2 is FQNENV. CDR3 DNA: TGTGCCAGCAGCCAATATCCTCAGGGTCCCTATGGCTACACCTTC. It translates to CASSQYPQGPYGYTF.

This chain joins TRBV5-1 and TRBJ1-1, with D possibly TRBD1 on 6 matching bases. V gave up 4 bases and J gave up 1 base, with 8 bases separating them. CDR1 and CDR2 (germline): SGHRS, YFSETQ. This CDR3 contains 13 residues. CDR3 bases: TGCGCCAGCAGCATGGGACAGAACACTGAAGCTTTCTTT. Translating it yields CASSMGQNTEAFF.

A note on this clone: Since a much larger clone is just one base distant, this may be a read error. V is TRBV7-8 and J is TRBJ2-2; TRBD2 matches 10 bases. Germline CDR1 reads SGHVS; CDR2 reads FQNEAQ. The V and J ends lost 1 base and 1 base, in that order; junction bases with no gene match: 3. The CDR3 runs 17 residues. CDR3 nucleotide sequence: TGTGCCAGCAGCTTAGGGGCTAGCGGGGGGAACACCGGGGAGCTGTTTTTT. It specifies CASSLGASGGNTGELFF.

J is TRBJ1-2 and V is TRBV7-9; D gene unclear. In germline, CDR1 is SEHNR, CDR2 FQNEAQ (reference sequence). V shed 2 bases and J shed 8 bases, with 6 bases lying between them. CDR3 size: 11 residues. This chain's CDR3 is CASSLSQGYTF. The CDR3 coding sequence is TGTGCCAGCAGCTTATCACAGGGCTACACCTTC.